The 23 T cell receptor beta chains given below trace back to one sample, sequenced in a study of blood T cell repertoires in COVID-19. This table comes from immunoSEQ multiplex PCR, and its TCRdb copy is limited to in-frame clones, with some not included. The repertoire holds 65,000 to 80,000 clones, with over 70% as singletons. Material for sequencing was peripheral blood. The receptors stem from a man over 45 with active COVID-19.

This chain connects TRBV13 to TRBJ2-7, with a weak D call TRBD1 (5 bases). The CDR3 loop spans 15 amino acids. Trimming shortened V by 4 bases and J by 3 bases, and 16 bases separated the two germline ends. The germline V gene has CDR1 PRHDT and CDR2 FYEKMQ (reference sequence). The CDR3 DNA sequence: TGTGCCAGCAGCTCCCGGACCCAGGGATTCTACGAGCAGTACTTC. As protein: CASSSRTQGFYEQYF.

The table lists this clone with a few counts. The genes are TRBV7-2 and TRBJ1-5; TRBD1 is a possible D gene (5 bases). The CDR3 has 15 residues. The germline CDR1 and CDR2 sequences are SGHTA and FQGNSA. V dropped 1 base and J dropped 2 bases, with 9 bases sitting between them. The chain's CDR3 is CASSLGGEGNQPQHF. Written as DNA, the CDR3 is TGTGCCAGCAGCTTAGGAGGGGAGGGCAATCAGCCCCAGCATTTT.

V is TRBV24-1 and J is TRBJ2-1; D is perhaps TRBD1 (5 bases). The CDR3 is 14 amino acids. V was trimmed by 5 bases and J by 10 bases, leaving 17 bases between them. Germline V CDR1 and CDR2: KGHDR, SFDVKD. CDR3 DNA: TGTGCCACCAGTGGGGATGTAAGGGGATCCGAGCAGTTCTTC. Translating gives CATSGDVRGSEQFF.

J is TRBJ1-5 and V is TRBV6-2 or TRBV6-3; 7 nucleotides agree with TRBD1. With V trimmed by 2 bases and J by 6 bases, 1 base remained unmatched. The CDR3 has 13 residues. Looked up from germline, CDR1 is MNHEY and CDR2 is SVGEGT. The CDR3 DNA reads TGTGCCAGCAGTTACCGGGACAGTCAGCCCCAGCATTTT. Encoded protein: CASSYRDSQPQHF.

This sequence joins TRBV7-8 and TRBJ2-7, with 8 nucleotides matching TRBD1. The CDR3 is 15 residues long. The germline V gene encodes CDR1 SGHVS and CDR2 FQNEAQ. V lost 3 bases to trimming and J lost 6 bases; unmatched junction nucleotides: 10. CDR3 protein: CASSFGGQAWGEQYF. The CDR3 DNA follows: TGTGCCAGCAGCTTCGGGGGACAGGCCTGGGGCGAGCAGTACTTC. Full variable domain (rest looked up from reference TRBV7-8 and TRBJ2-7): GAGVSQSPRYKVAKRGQDVALRCDPISGHVSLFWYQQALGQGPEFLTYFQNEAQLDKSGLPSDRFFAERPEGSVSTLKIQRTQQEDSAVYLCASSFGGQAWGEQYFGPGTRLTVT.

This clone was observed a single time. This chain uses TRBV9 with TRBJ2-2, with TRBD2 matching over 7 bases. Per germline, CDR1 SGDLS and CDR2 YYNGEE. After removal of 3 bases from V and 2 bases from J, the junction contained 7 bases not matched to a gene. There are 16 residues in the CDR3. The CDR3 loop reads CASSAGLADNTGELFF. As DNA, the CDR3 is TGTGCCAGCAGCGCGGGGCTAGCGGATAACACCGGGGAGCTGTTTTTT. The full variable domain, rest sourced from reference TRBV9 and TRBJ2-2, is DSGVTQTPKHLITATGQRVTLRCSPRSGDLSVYWYQQSLDQGLQFLIQYYNGEERAKGNILERFSAQQFPDLHSELNLSSLELGDSALYFCASSAGLADNTGELFFGEGSRLTVL.

CDR3 residues: CASSPNGVGGYGYTF. The CDR3 coding sequence is TGTGCCAGCAGTCCCAACGGGGTAGGAGGCTATGGCTACACCTTC. The gene calls are TRBV27 and TRBJ1-2, with unresolved D. V lost 5 bases and J lost 4, with 17 bases in between. The CDR3 sequence is 15 residues long. Per germline, CDR1 MNHEY and CDR2 SMNVEV (reference sequence).

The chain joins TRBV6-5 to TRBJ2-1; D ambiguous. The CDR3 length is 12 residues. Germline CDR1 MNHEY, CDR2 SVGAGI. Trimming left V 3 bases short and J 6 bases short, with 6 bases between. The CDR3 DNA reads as TGTGCCAGCAGTTATCCTTCCAATGAGCAGTTCTTC. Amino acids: CASSYPSNEQFF.

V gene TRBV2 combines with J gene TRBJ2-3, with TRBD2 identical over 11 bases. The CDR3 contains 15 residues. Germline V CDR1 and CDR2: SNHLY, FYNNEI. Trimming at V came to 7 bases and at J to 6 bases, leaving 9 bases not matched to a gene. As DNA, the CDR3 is TGTGCCAGCATAGTGGCTAGCGGGGGGCCGGATACGCAGTATTTT. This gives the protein CASIVASGGPDTQYF.

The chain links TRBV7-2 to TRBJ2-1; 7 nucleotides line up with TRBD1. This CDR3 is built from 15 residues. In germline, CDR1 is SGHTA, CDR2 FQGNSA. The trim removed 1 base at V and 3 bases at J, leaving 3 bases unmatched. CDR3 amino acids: CASSLGQGIYNEQFF. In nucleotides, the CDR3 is TGTGCCAGCAGCTTAGGACAGGGAATCTACAATGAGCAGTTCTTC. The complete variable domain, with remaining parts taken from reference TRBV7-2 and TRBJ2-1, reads GAGVSQSPSNKVTEKGKDVELRCDPISGHTALYWYRQSLGQGLEFLIYFQGNSAPDKSGLPSDRFSAERTGGSVSTLTIQRTQQEDSAVYLCASSLGQGIYNEQFFGPGTRLTVL.

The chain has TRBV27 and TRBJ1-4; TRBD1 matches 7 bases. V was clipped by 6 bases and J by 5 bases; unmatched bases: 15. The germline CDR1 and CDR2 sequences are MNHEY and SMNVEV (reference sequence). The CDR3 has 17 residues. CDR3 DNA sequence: TGTGCCAGCAGCCCCCAGGGACAGTTATACCCAAATGAAAAACTGTTTTTT. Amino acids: CASSPQGQLYPNEKLFF.

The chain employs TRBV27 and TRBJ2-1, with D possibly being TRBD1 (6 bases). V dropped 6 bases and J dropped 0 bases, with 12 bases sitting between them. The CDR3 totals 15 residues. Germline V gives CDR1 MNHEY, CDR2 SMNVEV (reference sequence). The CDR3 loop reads CASSLDSNSYNEQFF. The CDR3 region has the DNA TGTGCCAGCAGCCTGGACAGTAACTCCTACAATGAGCAGTTCTTC.

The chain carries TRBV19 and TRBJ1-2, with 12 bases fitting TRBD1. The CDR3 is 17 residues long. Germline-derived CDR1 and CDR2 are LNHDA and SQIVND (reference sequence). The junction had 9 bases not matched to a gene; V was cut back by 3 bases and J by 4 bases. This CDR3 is CASSMGQGAHSVYGYTF. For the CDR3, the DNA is TGTGCCAGTAGTATGGGACAGGGGGCCCACTCTGTCTATGGCTACACCTTC.

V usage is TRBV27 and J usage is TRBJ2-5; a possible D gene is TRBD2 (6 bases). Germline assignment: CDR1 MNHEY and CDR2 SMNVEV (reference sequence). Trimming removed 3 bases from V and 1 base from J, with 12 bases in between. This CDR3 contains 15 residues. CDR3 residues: CASSLRRGPQETQYF. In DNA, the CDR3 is TGTGCCAGCAGTTTGAGGCGGGGTCCCCAAGAGACCCAGTACTTC.

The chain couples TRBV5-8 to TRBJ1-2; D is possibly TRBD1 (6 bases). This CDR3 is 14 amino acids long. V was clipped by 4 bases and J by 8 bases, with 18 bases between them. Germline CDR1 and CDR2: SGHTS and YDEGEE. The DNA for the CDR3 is TGTGCCAGCAGCGGTATACAGGGAGTGGGCGGCTACACCTTC. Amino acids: CASSGIQGVGGYTF.

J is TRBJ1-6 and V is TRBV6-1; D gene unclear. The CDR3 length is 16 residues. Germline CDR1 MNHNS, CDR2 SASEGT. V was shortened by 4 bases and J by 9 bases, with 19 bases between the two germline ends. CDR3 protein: CASSARPLDWASPLHF. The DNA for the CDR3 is TGTGCCAGCAGTGCCCGACCTTTAGATTGGGCTTCACCCCTCCACTTT.

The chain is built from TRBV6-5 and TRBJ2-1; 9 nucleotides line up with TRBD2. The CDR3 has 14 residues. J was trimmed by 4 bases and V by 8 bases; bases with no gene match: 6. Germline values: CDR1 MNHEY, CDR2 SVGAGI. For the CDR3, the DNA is TGTGCCAGCTGGAGCGGGAGGACGTACAATGAGCAGTTCTTC. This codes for CASWSGRTYNEQFF.

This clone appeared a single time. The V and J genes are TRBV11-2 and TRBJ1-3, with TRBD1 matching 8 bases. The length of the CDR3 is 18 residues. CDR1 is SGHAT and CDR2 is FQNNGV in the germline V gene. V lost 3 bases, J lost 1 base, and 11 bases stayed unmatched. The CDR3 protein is CASSFDRGVVVSGNTIYF. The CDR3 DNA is TGTGCCAGCAGCTTCGACAGGGGTGTAGTTGTATCTGGAAACACCATATATTTT. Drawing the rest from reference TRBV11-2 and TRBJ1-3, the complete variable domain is EAGVAQSPRYKIIEKRQSVAFWCNPISGHATLYWYQQILGQGPKLLIQFQNNGVVDDSQLPKDRFSAERLKGVDSTLKIQPAKLEDSAVYLCASSFDRGVVVSGNTIYFGEGSWLTVV.

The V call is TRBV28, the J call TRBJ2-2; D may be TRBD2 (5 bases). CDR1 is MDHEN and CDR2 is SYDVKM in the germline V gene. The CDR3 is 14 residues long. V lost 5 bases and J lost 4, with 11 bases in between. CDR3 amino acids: CASSRRGSTGELFF. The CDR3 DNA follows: TGTGCCAGCAGTCGACGGGGTTCCACCGGGGAGCTGTTTTTT.

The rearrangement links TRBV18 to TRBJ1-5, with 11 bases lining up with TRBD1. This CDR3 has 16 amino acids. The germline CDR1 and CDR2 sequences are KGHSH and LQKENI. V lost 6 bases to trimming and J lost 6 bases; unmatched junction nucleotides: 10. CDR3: CASSPGGQGVFQPQHF. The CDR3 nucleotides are TGTGCCAGCTCCCCGGGGGGACAGGGGGTTTTTCAGCCCCAGCATTTT.

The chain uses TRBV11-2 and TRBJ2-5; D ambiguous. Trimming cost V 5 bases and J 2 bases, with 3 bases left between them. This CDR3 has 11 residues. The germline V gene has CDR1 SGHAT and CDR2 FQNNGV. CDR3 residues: CASSLQETQYF. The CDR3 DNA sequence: TGTGCCAGCAGCCTACAAGAGACCCAGTACTTC.

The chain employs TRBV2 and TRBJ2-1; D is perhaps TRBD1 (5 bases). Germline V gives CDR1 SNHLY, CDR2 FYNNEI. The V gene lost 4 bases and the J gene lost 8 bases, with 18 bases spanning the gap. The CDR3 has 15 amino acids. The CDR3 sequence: CASSAGKGALDEQFF. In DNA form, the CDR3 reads TGTGCCAGCAGTGCGGGCAAAGGGGCATTGGATGAGCAGTTCTTC.

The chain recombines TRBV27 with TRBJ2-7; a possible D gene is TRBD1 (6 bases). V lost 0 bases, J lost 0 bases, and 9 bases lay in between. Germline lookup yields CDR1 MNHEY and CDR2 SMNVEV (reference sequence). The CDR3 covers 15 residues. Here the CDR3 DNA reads TGTGCCAGCAGTTTATCGGCAGGGGCCTCCTACGAGCAGTACTTC. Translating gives CASSLSAGASYEQYF.